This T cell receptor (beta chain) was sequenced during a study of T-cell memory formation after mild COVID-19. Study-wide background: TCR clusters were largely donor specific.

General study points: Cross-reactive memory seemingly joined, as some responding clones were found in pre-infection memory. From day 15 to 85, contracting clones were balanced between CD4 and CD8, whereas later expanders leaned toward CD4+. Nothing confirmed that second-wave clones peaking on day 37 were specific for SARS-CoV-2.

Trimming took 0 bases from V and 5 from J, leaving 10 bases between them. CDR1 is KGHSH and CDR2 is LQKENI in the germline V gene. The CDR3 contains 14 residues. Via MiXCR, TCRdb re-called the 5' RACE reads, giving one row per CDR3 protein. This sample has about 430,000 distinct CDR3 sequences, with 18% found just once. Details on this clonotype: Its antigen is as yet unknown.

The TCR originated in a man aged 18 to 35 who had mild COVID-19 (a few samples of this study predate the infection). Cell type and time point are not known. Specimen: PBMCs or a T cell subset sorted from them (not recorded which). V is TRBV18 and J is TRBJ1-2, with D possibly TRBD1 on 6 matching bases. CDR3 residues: CASSPPGASYGYTF. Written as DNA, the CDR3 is TGTGCCAGCTCACCACCGGGGGCATCTTATGGCTACACCTTC.